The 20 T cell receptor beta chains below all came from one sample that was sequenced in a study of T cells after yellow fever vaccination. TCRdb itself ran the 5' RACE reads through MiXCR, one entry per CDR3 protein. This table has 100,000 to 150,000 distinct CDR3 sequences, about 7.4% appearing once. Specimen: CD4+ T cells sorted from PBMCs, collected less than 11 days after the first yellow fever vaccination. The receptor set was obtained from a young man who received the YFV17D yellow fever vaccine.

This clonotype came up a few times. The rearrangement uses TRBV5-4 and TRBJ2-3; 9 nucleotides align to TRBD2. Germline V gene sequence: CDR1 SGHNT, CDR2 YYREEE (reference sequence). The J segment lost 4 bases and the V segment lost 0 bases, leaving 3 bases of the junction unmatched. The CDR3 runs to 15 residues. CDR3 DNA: TGTGCCAGCAGCTTGGCTAGCGGGGCCTCAGATACGCAGTATTTT. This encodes CASSLASGASDTQYF.

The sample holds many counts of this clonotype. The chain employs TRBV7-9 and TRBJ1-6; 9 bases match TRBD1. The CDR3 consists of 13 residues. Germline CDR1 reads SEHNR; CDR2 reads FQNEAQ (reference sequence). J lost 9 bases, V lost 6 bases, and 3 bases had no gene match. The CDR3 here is CASRGQGSSPLHF. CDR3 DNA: TGTGCCAGCAGGGGACAGGGAAGTTCACCCCTCCACTTT. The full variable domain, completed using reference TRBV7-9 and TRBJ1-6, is DTGVSQNPRHKITKRGQNVTFRCDPISEHNRLYWYRQTLGQGPEFLTYFQNEAQLEKSRLLSDRFSAERPKGSFSTLEIQRTEQGDSAMYLCASRGQGSSPLHFGNGTRLTVT.

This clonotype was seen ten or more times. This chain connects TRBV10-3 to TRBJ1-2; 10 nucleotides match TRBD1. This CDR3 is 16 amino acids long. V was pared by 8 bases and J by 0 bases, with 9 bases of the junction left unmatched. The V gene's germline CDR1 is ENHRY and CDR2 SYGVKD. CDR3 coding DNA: TGTGCCATCCGTGGACAGGGGGACCAGGCTAACTATGGCTACACCTTC. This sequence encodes CAIRGQGDQANYGYTF.

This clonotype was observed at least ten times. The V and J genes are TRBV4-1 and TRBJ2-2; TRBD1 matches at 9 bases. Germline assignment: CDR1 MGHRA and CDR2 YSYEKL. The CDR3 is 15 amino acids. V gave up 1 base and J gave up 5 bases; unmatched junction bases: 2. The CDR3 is CASSQGDRVTGELFF. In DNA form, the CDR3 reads TGCGCCAGCAGCCAAGGGGACAGGGTGACCGGGGAGCTGTTTTTT.

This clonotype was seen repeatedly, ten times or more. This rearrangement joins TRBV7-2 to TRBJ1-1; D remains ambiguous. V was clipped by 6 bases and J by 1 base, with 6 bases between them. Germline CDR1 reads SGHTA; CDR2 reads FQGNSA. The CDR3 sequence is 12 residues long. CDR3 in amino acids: CASRAWNTEAFF. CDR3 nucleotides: TGTGCCAGCAGAGCCTGGAACACTGAAGCTTTCTTT.

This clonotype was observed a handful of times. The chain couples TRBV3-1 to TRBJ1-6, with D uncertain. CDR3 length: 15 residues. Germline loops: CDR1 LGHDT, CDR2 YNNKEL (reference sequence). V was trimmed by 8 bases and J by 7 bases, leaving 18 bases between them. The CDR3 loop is CASGGGWAVNSPLHF. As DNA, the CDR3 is TGTGCCAGCGGCGGAGGGTGGGCGGTGAATTCACCCCTCCACTTT. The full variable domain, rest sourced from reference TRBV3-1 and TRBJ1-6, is DTAVSQTPKYLVTQMGNDKSIKCEQNLGHDTMYWYKQDSKKFLKIMFSYNNKELIINETVPNRFSPKSPDKAHLNLHINSLELGDSAVYFCASGGGWAVNSPLHFGNGTRLTVT.

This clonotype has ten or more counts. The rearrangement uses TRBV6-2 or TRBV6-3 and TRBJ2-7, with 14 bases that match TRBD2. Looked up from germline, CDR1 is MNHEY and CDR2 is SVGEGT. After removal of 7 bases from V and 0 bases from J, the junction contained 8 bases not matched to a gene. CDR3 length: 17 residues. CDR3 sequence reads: CASTQSGTSGGSYEQYF. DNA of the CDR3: TGTGCCAGCACCCAATCCGGGACTAGCGGGGGCTCCTACGAGCAGTACTTC.

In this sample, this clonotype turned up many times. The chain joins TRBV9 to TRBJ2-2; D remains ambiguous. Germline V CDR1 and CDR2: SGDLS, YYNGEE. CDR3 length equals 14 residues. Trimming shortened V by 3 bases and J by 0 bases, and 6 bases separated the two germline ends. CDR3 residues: CASSGPPNTGELFF. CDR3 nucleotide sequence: TGTGCCAGCAGCGGACCTCCGAACACCGGGGAGCTGTTTTTT.

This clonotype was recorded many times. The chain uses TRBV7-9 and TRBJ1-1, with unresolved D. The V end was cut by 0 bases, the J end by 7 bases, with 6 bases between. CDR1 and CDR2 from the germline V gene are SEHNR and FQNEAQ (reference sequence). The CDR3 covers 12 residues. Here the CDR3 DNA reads TGTGCCAGCAGCTTAGCAGGGAATGAAGCTTTCTTT. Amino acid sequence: CASSLAGNEAFF.

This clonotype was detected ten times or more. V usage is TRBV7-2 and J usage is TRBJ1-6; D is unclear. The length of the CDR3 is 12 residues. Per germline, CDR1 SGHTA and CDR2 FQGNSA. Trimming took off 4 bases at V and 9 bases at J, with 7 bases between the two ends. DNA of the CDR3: TGTGCCAGCAGCTCAACAGCTTCACCCCTCCACTTT. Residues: CASSSTASPLHF.

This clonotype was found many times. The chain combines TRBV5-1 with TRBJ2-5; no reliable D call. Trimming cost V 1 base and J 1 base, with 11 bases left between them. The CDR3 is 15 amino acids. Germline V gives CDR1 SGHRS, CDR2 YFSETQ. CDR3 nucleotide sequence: TGCGCCAGCAGCTTGCAACAGTCCCCCCAAGAGACCCAGTACTTC. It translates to CASSLQQSPQETQYF.

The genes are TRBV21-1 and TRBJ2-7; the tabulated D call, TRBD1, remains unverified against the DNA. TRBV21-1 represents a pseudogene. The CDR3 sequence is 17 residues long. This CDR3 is CASSKLRGQGEGHEQYV. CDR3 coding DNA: TGTGCCAGCAGCAAACTTCGGGGACAGGGGGAGGGGCACGAGCAGTACGTC.

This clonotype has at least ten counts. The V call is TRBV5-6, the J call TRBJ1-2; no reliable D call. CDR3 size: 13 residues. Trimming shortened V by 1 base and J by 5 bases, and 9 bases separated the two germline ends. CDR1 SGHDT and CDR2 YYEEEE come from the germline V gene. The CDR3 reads CASSLRFRYGYTF. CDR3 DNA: TGTGCCAGCAGCTTGAGATTCCGGTATGGCTACACCTTC.

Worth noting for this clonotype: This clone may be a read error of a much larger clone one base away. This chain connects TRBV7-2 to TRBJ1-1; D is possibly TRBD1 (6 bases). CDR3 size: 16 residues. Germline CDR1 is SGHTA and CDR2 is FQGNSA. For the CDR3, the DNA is TGTGTCAGCAGCCGCTCCCGGGGGGCTTCTTTGGCTGAAGCTTTCTTT. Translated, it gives CVSSRSRGASLAEAFF.

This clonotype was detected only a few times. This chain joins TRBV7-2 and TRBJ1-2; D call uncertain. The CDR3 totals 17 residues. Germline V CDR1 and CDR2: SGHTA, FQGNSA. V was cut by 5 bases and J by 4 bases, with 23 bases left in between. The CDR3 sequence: CASSTYSRATYGYGYTF. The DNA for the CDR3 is TGTGCCAGCAGCACCTACAGTCGGGCAACGTACGGCTATGGCTACACCTTC.

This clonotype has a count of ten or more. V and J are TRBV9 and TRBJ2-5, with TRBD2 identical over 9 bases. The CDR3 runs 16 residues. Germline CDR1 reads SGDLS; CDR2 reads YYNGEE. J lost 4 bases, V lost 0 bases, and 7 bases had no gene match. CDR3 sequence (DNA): TGTGCCAGCAGCGTAGAGGGACTAGCCCCCGCAGAGACCCAGTACTTC. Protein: CASSVEGLAPAETQYF.

Here the CDR3 DNA reads TGTGCCAGCAGTTCAGCATTAAGACTAGCGGGGGGGCATGAGCAGTTCTTC. This gives the protein CASSSALRLAGGHEQFF. The V gene is TRBV6-2 or TRBV6-3, the J gene TRBJ2-1; TRBD2 matches at 14 bases. V gave up 4 bases and J gave up 8 bases; unmatched junction bases: 10. The CDR3 sequence is 17 residues long. The germline gives CDR1 MNHEY, CDR2 SVGEGT.

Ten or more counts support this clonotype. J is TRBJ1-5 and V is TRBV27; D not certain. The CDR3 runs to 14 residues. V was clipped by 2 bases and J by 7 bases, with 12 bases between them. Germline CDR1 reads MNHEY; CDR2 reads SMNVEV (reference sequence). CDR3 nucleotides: TGTGCCAGCAGTTTAGACACTAACCGGCAGCCCCAGCATTTT. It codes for CASSLDTNRQPQHF.

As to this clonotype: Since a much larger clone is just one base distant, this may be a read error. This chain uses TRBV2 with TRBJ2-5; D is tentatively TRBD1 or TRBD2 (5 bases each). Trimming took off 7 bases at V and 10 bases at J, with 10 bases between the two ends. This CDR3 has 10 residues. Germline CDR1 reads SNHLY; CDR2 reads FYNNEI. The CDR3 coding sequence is TGTGCCAGCATGGTGGGGGTCCAGTACTTC. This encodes CASMVGVQYF.

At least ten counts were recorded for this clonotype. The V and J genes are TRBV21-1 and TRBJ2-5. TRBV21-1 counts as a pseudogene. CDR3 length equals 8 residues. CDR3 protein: CASRSQYF. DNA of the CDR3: TGTGCCAGCAGGTCCCAGTACTTC.